The clone carrying this T cell receptor (beta chain) was seen at least ten times. What it recognizes is unknown. These data are taken from a study of T-cell memory formation after mild COVID-19. Study results and caveats: SARS-CoV-2 specificity was not confirmed for second-wave clones peaking on day 37.

The CDR3 sequence is 13 residues long. The V end was cut by 3 bases, the J end by 6 bases, with 8 bases between. Constant-segment-primed 5'RACE gave TCR alpha and TCR beta cDNA libraries with sample barcodes and UMIs. TCRdb called the 5' RACE reads again in MiXCR, with one record for every CDR3 protein. The data hold 530,000 or so distinct CDR3 sequences, with roughly 17% observed a single time. The chain uses TRBV12-3 or TRBV12-4 and TRBJ1-4; D call uncertain. Material for sequencing was PBMCs or a T cell subset sorted from them (not recorded which). The TCR sequence derives from an adult woman who had mild COVID-19 (a few samples of this study predate the infection). Cell type and time point are not known. The CDR3 sequence: CASSLSTDEKLFF. In nucleotides, the CDR3 is TGTGCCAGCAGTTTGTCGACTGATGAAAAACTGTTTTTT.